The next 5 T cell receptor beta chains were all read from a single sample in a study of blood T cells in healthy people across ages. Together with a sample-barcoded 5' primer, a J-beta primer mix was included in a second PCR lasting roughly 6 to 12 cycles. TCRdb ran MiXCR on the 5' RACE reads and lists one entry per CDR3 protein. The profile shows some 760,000 distinct CDR3 sequences, 20% to 30% of them singletons. Separately, the same data were catalogued under a study of T cells of mothers and their children.

The specimen was blood. These receptors were taken from a boy between 10 and 17 years old in good health.

This clonotype was counted only a few times. The chain employs TRBV7-2 and TRBJ1-4; D is unclear. The CDR3 spans 13 residues. Trimming pared 4 bases from V and 6 bases from J, leaving 9 bases between. The germline V gene encodes CDR1 SGHTA and CDR2 FQGNSA. The CDR3 reads CASSSRRYEKLFF. The CDR3 coding sequence is TGTGCCAGCAGCTCGCGCCGGTATGAAAAACTGTTTTTT.

The chain recombines TRBV20-1 with TRBJ2-5, with TRBD2 matching 10 bases. Germline V gives CDR1 DFQATT, CDR2 SNEGSKA (reference sequence). CDR3 length: 14 amino acids. Losses at the gene ends were 6 bases for V and 2 bases for J; bases not matched to a gene: 6. CDR3 sequence: CSAHGLAVQETQYF. The DNA of the CDR3 is TGCAGTGCCCACGGACTAGCGGTTCAAGAGACCCAGTACTTC.

This clonotype showed up just a few times. V gene TRBV6-7 combines with J gene TRBJ1-4, with D possibly matching TRBD1 (5 bases). TRBV6-7 is designated an ORF whose function remains uncertain. Trimming cost V 7 bases and J 7 bases, with 13 bases left between them. The CDR3 is 13 amino acids. The CDR3 sequence: CASNLRGVEKLFF. Written as DNA, the CDR3 is TGTGCCAGCAATTTAAGGGGCGTTGAAAAACTGTTTTTT.

The chain uses TRBV5-6 and TRBJ2-5, with 9 bases fitting TRBD1. The CDR3 is made up of 15 amino acids. V trimming: 0 bases; J trimming: 4 bases; junction bases outside the gene matches: 4. Germline CDR1 reads SGHDT; CDR2 reads YYEEEE. For the CDR3, the DNA is TGTGCCAGCAGCTTGGAGGGACAGGGAACAGAGACCCAGTACTTC. It is translated as CASSLEGQGTETQYF. Full variable domain (rest looked up from reference TRBV5-6 and TRBJ2-5): DAGVTQSPTHLIKTRGQQVTLRCSPKSGHDTVSWYQQALGQGPQFIFQYYEEEERQRGNFPDRFSGHQFPNYSSELNVNALLLGDSALYLCASSLEGQGTETQYFGPGTRLLVL.

The gene calls are TRBV4-3 and TRBJ2-2; 7 bases are a match to TRBD1. This CDR3 comprises 15 residues. J was trimmed by 6 bases and V by 3 bases; bases with no gene match: 7. Germline V gene data show CDR1 as LGHNA and CDR2 as YSLEER. CDR3: CASSHAGTVAGELFF. The CDR3 DNA is TGCGCCAGCAGCCATGCCGGGACAGTCGCCGGGGAGCTGTTTTTT.